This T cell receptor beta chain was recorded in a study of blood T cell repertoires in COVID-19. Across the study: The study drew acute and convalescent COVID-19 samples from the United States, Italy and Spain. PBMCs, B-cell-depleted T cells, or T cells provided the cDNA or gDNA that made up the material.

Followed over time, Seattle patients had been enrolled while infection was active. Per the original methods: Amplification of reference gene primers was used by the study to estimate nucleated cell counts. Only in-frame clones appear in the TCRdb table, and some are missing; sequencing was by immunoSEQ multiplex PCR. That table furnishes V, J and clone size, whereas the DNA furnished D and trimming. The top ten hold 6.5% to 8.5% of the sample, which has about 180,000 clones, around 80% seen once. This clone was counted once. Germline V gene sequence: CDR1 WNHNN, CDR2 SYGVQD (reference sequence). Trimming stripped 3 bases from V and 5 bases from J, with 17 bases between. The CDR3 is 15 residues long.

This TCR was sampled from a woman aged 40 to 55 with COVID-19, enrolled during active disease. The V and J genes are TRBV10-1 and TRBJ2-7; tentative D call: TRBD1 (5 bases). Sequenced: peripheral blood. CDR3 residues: CASSEGQGSSHEQYF. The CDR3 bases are TGCGCCAGCAGTGAAGGGCAGGGAAGTTCCCACGAGCAGTACTTC.